This T cell receptor beta chain was identified during a study of blood T cell repertoires in COVID-19. The CDR3 covers 15 residues. Trimming stripped 0 bases from V and 0 bases from J, with 7 bases between. Germline V CDR1 and CDR2: SGHRS, YFSETQ. Assay: immunoSEQ multiplex PCR; the TCRdb copy retains only in-frame clones and omits some. This sample carries about 120,000 clones, just over 90% of them seen once, and the ten largest clones take approximately 1.7%. The sample was peripheral blood. This sequence originates from a human donor with active COVID-19. The donor label of this sample is uncertain. The chain employs TRBV5-1 and TRBJ2-4, with a weak D call TRBD1 (5 bases). In DNA form, the CDR3 reads TGCGCCAGCAGCTTGGGCAGGGCAGCCAAAAACATTCAGTACTTC. This encodes CASSLGRAAKNIQYF.